This T cell receptor (beta chain) was captured in a study of identical twins' blood T cells. General study points: Twins reportedly had markedly more similar V usage than unrelated donors, even among out-of-frame TCRbeta clonotypes. Abundant TCRbeta CDR3s overlapped more between twins than with unrelated donors. Twins shared about as many clonotypes as their cloneset sizes predicted.

TCR cDNA libraries came from RNA via a modified published protocol. TCRdb reanalysed the 5' RACE reads using MiXCR and keeps one entry per CDR3 protein. The sample contains about 370,000 distinct CDR3 sequences, about 28% of which appear only once. Remarks on this clonotype: Its antigen is not known.

The ends were cut back, 1 base at V and 3 bases at J, with 10 bases in the middle. CDR1 is DFQATT, CDR2 SNEGSKA, per germline (reference sequence). This CDR3 region has 14 residues. The sequencing input was PBMCs. The chain employs TRBV20-1 and TRBJ1-5; no clear D gene. The TCR originated in a woman aged 18-49 years in good health. The CDR3: CSARGGLDNQPQHF. CDR3 in DNA: TGCAGTGCTAGAGGCGGGTTGGACAATCAGCCCCAGCATTTT.